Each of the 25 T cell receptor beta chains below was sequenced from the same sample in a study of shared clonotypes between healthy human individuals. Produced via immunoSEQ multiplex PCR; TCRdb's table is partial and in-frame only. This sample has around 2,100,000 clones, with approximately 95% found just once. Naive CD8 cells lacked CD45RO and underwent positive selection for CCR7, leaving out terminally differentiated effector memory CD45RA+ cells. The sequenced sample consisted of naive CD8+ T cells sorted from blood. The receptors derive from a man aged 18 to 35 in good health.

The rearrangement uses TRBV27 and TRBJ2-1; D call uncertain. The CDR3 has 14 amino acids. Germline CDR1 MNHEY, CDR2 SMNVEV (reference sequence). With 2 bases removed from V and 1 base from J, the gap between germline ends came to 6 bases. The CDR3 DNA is TGTGCCAGCAGTTTACAGTGGTCCTACAATGAGCAGTTCTTC. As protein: CASSLQWSYNEQFF.

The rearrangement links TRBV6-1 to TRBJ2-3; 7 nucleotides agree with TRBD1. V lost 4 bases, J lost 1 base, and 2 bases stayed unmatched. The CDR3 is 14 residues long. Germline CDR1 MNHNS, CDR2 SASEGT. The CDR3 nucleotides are TGTGCCAGCAGTGTAGGACAGGGCACAGATACGCAGTATTTT. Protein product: CASSVGQGTDTQYF.

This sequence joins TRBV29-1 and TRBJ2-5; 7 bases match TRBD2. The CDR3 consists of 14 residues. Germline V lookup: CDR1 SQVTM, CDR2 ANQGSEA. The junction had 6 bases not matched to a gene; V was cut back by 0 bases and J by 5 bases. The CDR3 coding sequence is TGCAGCGTTGAAGAGGGGGGGATTGACGAGACCCAGTACTTC. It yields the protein CSVEEGGIDETQYF.

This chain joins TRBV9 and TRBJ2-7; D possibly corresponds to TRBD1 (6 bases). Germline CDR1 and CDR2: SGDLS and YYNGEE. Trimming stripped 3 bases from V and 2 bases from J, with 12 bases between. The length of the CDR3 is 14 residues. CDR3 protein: CASSGRDNPYEQYF. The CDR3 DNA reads TGTGCCAGCAGCGGACGGGACAACCCCTACGAGCAGTACTTC.

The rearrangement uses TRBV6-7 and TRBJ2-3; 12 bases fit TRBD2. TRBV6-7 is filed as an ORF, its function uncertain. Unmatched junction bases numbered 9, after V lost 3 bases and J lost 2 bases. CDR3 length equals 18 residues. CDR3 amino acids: CASSYTRLAGALTDTQYF. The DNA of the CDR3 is TGTGCCAGCAGTTATACGAGACTAGCGGGGGCCCTCACAGATACGCAGTATTTT.

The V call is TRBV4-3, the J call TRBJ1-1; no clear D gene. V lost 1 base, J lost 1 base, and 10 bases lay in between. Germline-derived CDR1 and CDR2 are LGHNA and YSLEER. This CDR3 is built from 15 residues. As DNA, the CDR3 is TGCGCCAGCAGCCAAGGGGTCGGCCCGAACACTGAAGCTTTCTTT. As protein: CASSQGVGPNTEAFF.

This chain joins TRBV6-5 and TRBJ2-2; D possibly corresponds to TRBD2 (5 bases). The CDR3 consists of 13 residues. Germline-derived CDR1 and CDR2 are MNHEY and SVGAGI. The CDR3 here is CQTGVPHTGELFF. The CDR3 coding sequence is TGTCAAACCGGGGTTCCGCACACCGGGGAGCTGTTTTTT.

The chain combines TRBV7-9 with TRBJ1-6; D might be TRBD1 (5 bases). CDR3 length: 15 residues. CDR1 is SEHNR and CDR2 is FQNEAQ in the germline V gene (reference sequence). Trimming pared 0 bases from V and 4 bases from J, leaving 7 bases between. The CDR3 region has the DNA TGTGCCAGCAGCTTAGCGAGACAGTATAATTCACCCCTCCACTTT. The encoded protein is CASSLARQYNSPLHF.

CDR3 amino acids: CASSAGTGHTDTQYF. DNA of the CDR3: TGTGCCAGCAGCGCCGGGACAGGGCACACAGATACGCAGTATTTT. V gene TRBV5-6 combines with J gene TRBJ2-3; 9 bases are shared with TRBD1. There are 15 residues in the CDR3. In germline, CDR1 is SGHDT, CDR2 YYEEEE. The junction had 5 bases not matched to a gene; V was cut back by 4 bases and J by 2 bases. The whole variable domain, filled in from reference TRBV5-6 and TRBJ2-3, reads DAGVTQSPTHLIKTRGQQVTLRCSPKSGHDTVSWYQQALGQGPQFIFQYYEEEERQRGNFPDRFSGHQFPNYSSELNVNALLLGDSALYLCASSAGTGHTDTQYFGPGTRLTVL.

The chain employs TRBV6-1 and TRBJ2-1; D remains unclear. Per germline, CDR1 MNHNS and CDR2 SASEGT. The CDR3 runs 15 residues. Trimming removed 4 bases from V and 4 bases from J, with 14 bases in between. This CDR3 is CASSGPTVGYNEQFF. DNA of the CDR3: TGTGCCAGCAGTGGACCGACGGTGGGTTACAATGAGCAGTTCTTC.

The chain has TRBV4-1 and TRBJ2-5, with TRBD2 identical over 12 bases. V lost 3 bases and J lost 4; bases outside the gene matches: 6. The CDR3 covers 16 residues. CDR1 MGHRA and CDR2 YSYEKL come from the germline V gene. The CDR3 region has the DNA TGCGCCAGCAGCCACACACCGGGACTAGCGGGAGAGACCCAGTACTTC. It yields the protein CASSHTPGLAGETQYF.

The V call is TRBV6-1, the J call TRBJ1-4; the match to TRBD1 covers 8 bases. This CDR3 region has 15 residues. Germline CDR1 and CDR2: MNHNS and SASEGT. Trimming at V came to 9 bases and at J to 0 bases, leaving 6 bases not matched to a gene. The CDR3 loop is CASGRGPATNEKLFF. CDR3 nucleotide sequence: TGTGCCAGTGGCAGGGGGCCTGCAACTAATGAAAAACTGTTTTTT.

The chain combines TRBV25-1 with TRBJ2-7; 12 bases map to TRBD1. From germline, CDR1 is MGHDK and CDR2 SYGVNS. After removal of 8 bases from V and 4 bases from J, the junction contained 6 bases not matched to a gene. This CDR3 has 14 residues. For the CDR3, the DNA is TGTGCCAGCGTGGGGGACAGGGGGCGATACGAGCAGTACTTC. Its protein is CASVGDRGRYEQYF.

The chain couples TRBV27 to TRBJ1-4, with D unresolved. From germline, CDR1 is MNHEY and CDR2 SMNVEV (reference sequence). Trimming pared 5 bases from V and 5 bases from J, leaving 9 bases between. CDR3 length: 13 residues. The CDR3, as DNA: TGTGCCAGCAGTATTGGCCTGAATGAAAAACTGTTTTTT. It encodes CASSIGLNEKLFF.

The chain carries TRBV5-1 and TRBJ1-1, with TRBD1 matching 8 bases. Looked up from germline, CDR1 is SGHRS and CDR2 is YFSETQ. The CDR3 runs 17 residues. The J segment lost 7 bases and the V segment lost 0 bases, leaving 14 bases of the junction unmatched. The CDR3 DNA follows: TGCGCCAGCAGCTTGGAACCAGGGACAGGAGCTTTTCTTGAAGCTTTCTTT. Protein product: CASSLEPGTGAFLEAFF.

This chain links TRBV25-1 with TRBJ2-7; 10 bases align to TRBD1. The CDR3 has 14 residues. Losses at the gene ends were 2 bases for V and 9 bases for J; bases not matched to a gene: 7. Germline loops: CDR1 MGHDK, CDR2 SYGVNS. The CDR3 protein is CASSETWDRGVQYF. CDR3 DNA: TGTGCCAGCAGTGAAACCTGGGACAGGGGTGTGCAGTACTTC.

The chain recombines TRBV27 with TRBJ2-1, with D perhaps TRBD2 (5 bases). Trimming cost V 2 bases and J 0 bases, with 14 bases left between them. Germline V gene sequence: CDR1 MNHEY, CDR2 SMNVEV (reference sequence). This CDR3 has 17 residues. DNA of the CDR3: TGTGCCAGCAGTTTAGGAGCGGAGACACCCTCCTACAATGAGCAGTTCTTC. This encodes CASSLGAETPSYNEQFF.

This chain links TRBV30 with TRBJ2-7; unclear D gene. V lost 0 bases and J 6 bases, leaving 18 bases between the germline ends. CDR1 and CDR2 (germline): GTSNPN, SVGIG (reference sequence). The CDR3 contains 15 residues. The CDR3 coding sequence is TGTGCCTGGAGTGTAGCTGTGACCCCCGCTGGCGAGCAGTACTTC. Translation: CAWSVAVTPAGEQYF.

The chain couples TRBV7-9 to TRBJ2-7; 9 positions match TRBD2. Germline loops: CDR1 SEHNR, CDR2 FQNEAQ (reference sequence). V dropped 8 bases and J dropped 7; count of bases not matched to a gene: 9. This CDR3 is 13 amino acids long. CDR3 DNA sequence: TGTGCCAGCGGTCTAGCGGGGTCGAGTGAGCAGTACTTC. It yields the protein CASGLAGSSEQYF. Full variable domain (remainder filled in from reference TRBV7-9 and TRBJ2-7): DTGVSQNPRHKITKRGQNVTFRCDPISEHNRLYWYRQTLGQGPEFLTYFQNEAQLEKSRLLSDRFSAERPKGSFSTLEIQRTEQGDSAMYLCASGLAGSSEQYFGPGTRLTVT.

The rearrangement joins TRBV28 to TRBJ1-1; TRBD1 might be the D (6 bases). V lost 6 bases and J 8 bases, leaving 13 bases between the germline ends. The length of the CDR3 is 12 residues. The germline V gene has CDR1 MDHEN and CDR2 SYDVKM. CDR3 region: CASSSDRDEAFF. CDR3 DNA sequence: TGTGCCAGCAGCTCGGACAGAGACGAAGCTTTCTTT.

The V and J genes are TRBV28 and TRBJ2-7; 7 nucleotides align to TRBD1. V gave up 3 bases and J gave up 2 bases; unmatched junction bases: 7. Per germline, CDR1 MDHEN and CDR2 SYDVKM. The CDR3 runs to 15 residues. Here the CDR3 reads CASSFPGTVAYEQYF. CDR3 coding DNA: TGTGCCAGCAGTTTCCCCGGGACAGTCGCCTACGAGCAGTACTTC.

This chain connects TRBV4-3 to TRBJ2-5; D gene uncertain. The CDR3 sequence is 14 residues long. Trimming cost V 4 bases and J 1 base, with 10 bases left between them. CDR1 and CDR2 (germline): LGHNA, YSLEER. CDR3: CASSPQALQETQYF. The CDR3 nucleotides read TGCGCCAGCAGCCCCCAAGCGCTCCAAGAGACCCAGTACTTC.

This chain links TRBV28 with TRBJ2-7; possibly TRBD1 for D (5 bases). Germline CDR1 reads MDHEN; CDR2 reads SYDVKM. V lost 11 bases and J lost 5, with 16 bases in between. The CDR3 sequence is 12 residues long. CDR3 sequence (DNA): TGTGCCGTGGATTCCCAAGGGGACGAGCAGTACTTC. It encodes CAVDSQGDEQYF. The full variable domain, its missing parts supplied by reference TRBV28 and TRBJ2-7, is DVKVTQSSRYLVKRTGEKVFLECVQDMDHENMFWYRQDPGLGLRLIYFSYDVKMKEKGDIPEGYSVSREKKERFSLILESASTNQTSMYLCAVDSQGDEQYFGPGTRLTVT.

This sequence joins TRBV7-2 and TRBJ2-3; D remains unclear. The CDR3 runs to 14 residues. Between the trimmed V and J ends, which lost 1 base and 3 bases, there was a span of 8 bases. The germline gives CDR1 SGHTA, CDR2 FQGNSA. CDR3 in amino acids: CASSLGPLTDTQYF. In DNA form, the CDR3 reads TGTGCCAGCAGCTTAGGGCCTTTGACAGATACGCAGTATTTT. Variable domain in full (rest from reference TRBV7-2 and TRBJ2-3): GAGVSQSPSNKVTEKGKDVELRCDPISGHTALYWYRQSLGQGLEFLIYFQGNSAPDKSGLPSDRFSAERTGGSVSTLTIQRTQQEDSAVYLCASSLGPLTDTQYFGPGTRLTVL.

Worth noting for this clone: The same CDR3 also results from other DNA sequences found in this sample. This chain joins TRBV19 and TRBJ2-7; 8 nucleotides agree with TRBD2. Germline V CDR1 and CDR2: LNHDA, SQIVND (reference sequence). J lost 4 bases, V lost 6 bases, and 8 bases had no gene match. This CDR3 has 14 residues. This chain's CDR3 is CASSPGLAGYEQYF. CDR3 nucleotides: TGTGCCAGTAGCCCCGGGCTAGCGGGTTACGAGCAGTACTTC.